This passage covers 24 T cell receptor beta chains from one sample sequenced in a study of T cell responses to AZD1222 COVID-19 vaccine. The repertoire was sequenced with immunoSEQ multiplex PCR; TCRdb's copy has only in-frame clones and lacks some. The sample holds 88,000 or so clones, roughly 89% seen once. Sequencing used peripheral blood, obtained on day 0 of AZD1222 vaccination. These receptors came from an adult in good health.

The genes are TRBV5-1 and TRBJ2-3; TRBD2 aligns across 8 bases. CDR3 length equals 15 residues. J gave up 5 bases and V 4 bases, and 9 bases lay outside the gene matches. Looked up from germline, CDR1 is SGHRS and CDR2 is YFSETQ. CDR3 amino acids: CASSPQAGAGDTQYF. CDR3 nucleotide sequence: TGCGCCAGCAGCCCACAAGCGGGAGCGGGAGATACGCAGTATTTT.

The chain employs TRBV6-6 and TRBJ2-7; 8 nucleotides agree with TRBD1. The V segment lost 0 bases and the J segment 5 bases; nucleotides outside the gene matches: 3. From germline, CDR1 is MNHNY and CDR2 SVGAGI (reference sequence). The CDR3 spans 14 residues. CDR3 residues: CASSYSQGAHEQYF. The CDR3 DNA follows: TGTGCCAGCAGTTACTCGCAGGGGGCACACGAGCAGTACTTC.

This clone was observed a few times. CDR3 DNA: TGTGCCACCTGGATAGGGCAGGGTATCAATCAGCCCCAGCATTTT. Protein product: CATWIGQGINQPQHF. The J gene is TRBJ1-5, the V gene TRBV2, with a weak D call TRBD1 (5 bases). The CDR3 is 15 residues long. V was trimmed by 10 bases and J by 3 bases, leaving 19 bases between them. Germline CDR1 SNHLY, CDR2 FYNNEI.

This rearrangement joins TRBV6-5 to TRBJ2-1; tentative D call: TRBD1 (6 bases). Deletions cut 7 bases from V and 4 bases from J, with 17 bases between. Germline CDR1 is MNHEY and CDR2 is SVGAGI. The CDR3 length is 15 residues. The CDR3: CASTLGQGRYNEQFF. The CDR3 DNA follows: TGTGCCAGCACCCTAGGGCAGGGGCGATACAATGAGCAGTTCTTC.

The V gene is TRBV6-1, the J gene TRBJ2-3, with a tentative D call TRBD2 (5 bases). Germline V gives CDR1 MNHNS, CDR2 SASEGT. This CDR3 is 14 amino acids long. Trimming took 1 base from V and 8 from J, leaving 13 bases between them. For the CDR3, the DNA is TGTGCCAGCAGTGAAGGAGGGCGCCTCGGTACGCAGTATTTT. Translating gives CASSEGGRLGTQYF.

The chain links TRBV29-1 to TRBJ1-5; TRBD1 is a possible D gene (5 bases). The CDR3 loop spans 12 amino acids. From germline, CDR1 is SQVTM and CDR2 ANQGSEA. V was cut by 5 bases and J by 4 bases, with 9 bases left in between. CDR3 in amino acids: CSVKRGNQPQHF. The CDR3 DNA reads as TGCAGCGTTAAAAGGGGAAATCAGCCCCAGCATTTT.

For the CDR3, the DNA is TGTGCCAGCAGTTCCTCCTTTACTCGGGATGAGCAGTTCTTC. It yields the protein CASSSSFTRDEQFF. This rearrangement joins TRBV6-2 or TRBV6-3 to TRBJ2-1; D call uncertain. CDR3 length: 14 amino acids. Germline V gene data show CDR1 as MNHEY and CDR2 as SVGEGT. The V gene lost 4 bases and the J gene lost 8 bases, with 15 bases spanning the gap.

The V gene is TRBV2, the J gene TRBJ2-1, with D maybe TRBD2 (6 bases). Germline V lookup: CDR1 SNHLY, CDR2 FYNNEI. Trimming took 3 bases from V and 10 from J, leaving 22 bases between them. CDR3 length equals 16 residues. CDR3 coding DNA: TGTGCCAGCAGTGATCAACTTGGACTATCCTCTCGGGAGCAGTTCTTC. It yields the protein CASSDQLGLSSREQFF. The entire variable domain, with the rest obtained from reference TRBV2 and TRBJ2-1, is as follows: EPEVTQTPSHQVTQMGQEVILRCVPISNHLYFYWYRQILGQKVEFLVSFYNNEISEKSEIFDDQFSVERPDGSNFTLKIRSTKLEDSAMYFCASSDQLGLSSREQFFGPGTRLTVL.

The chain carries TRBV6-6 and TRBJ2-5; 10 bases match TRBD1. The V and J ends lost 6 bases and 1 base, in that order; junction bases with no gene match: 2. The CDR3 length is 14 residues. Germline V lookup: CDR1 MNHNY, CDR2 SVGAGI (reference sequence). The CDR3 protein is CASRDRGGQETQYF. In DNA, the CDR3 is TGTGCCAGCAGGGACAGGGGGGGCCAAGAGACCCAGTACTTC.

This clone was seen once. CDR3 nucleotides: TGTGCCAGCAGCTTAAATCGACTGAATTCACCCCTCCACTTT. This encodes CASSLNRLNSPLHF. This chain uses TRBV7-3 with TRBJ1-6; D is ambiguous. The CDR3 spans 14 residues. Germline assignment: CDR1 SGHTA and CDR2 FQGTGA. V lost 1 base and J 7 bases, leaving 8 bases between the germline ends.

The chain employs TRBV30 and TRBJ1-2; TRBD1 agrees at 7 bases. The CDR3 is 15 amino acids. The V and J ends lost 4 bases and 0 bases, in that order; junction bases with no gene match: 8. The germline V gene has CDR1 GTSNPN and CDR2 SVGIG (reference sequence). CDR3 DNA sequence: TGTGCCTGGATGGGCACCGGGACAGCTAACTATGGCTACACCTTC. This sequence encodes CAWMGTGTANYGYTF.

V usage is TRBV29-1 and J usage is TRBJ2-5; 12 bases are a match to TRBD2. V gave up 3 bases and J gave up 2 bases; unmatched junction bases: 10. In germline, CDR1 is SQVTM, CDR2 ANQGSEA. The CDR3 covers 17 residues. CDR3 sequence reads: CSVDGTSGGPLQETQYF. CDR3 nucleotides: TGCAGCGTTGATGGAACTAGCGGGGGGCCTTTACAAGAGACCCAGTACTTC.

V usage is TRBV6-1 and J usage is TRBJ2-1; TRBD2 aligns across 11 bases. The length of the CDR3 is 19 residues. The V and J ends lost 1 base and 1 base, in that order; junction bases with no gene match: 9. Germline CDR1 and CDR2: MNHNS and SASEGT. The CDR3 reads CASSEVGDSGRASYNEQFF. The DNA of the CDR3 is TGTGCCAGCAGTGAAGTAGGTGATAGCGGGAGGGCTTCCTACAATGAGCAGTTCTTC.

V gene TRBV12-5 combines with J gene TRBJ2-1; 9 bases align to TRBD2. V gave up 5 bases and J gave up 5 bases; unmatched junction bases: 7. The CDR3 loop spans 15 amino acids. Germline assignment: CDR1 LGHNT and CDR2 FRNRAP. The CDR3 loop is CASGLASGENNEQFF. CDR3 bases: TGTGCTAGTGGTCTTGCTAGCGGGGAAAACAATGAGCAGTTCTTC.

V usage is TRBV6-5 and J usage is TRBJ2-1, with TRBD2 matching 11 bases. Germline-derived CDR1 and CDR2 are MNHEY and SVGAGI. V was pared by 8 bases and J by 1 base, with 4 bases of the junction left unmatched. This CDR3 is 15 amino acids long. The CDR3 DNA reads as TGTGCCAGCGAGACTAGCGGGGCTTCCTACAATGAGCAGTTCTTC. Amino acid sequence: CASETSGASYNEQFF.

This chain uses TRBV4-2 with TRBJ1-2; 9 bases are a match to TRBD1. The CDR3 is 17 amino acids. CDR1 and CDR2 from the germline V gene are LGHNA and YNFKEQ. With 2 bases clipped from V and 2 bases from J, the junction kept 9 bases outside the gene matches. CDR3 sequence: CASSQRGDRALNYGYTF. In DNA, the CDR3 is TGTGCCAGCAGCCAAAGAGGGGACAGGGCCTTAAACTATGGCTACACCTTC.

There are a few counts of this clone. This chain connects TRBV29-1 to TRBJ2-7; 7 bases line up with TRBD2. Germline V CDR1 and CDR2: SQVTM, ANQGSEA. The CDR3 contains 13 residues. V was clipped by 7 bases and J by 7 bases; unmatched bases: 13. CDR3 DNA sequence: TGCAGCGGGTCTAGAGGTTCGGGGGGTGAGCAGTACTTC. The encoded protein is CSGSRGSGGEQYF.

In nucleotides, the CDR3 is TGTGCCAGCAGTTTAGGCGGTAAAGAGACCCAGTACTTC. Protein: CASSLGGKETQYF. The rearrangement uses TRBV12-3 or TRBV12-4 and TRBJ2-5, with unresolved D. V was cut by 1 base and J by 3 bases, with 6 bases left in between. The CDR3 sequence is 13 residues long.

The J gene is TRBJ2-1, the V gene TRBV29-1; 9 nucleotides align to TRBD2. The CDR3 has 14 amino acids. V was pared by 4 bases and J by 4 bases, with 5 bases of the junction left unmatched. Germline V gene data show CDR1 as SQVTM and CDR2 as ANQGSEA. CDR3 sequence (DNA): TGCAGCGTTGGGGAGCGGGAGGCGTACAATGAGCAGTTCTTC. Encoded protein: CSVGEREAYNEQFF.

The V and J genes are TRBV7-3 and TRBJ2-3, with D perhaps TRBD1 or TRBD2 (5 bases each). Germline CDR1 and CDR2: SGHTA and FQGTGA. V was clipped by 2 bases and J by 6 bases, with 15 bases between them. The CDR3 consists of 15 residues. The CDR3 protein is CASSLYKGRADTQYF. CDR3 nucleotide sequence: TGTGCCAGCAGCTTATACAAGGGGAGAGCGGATACGCAGTATTTT.

The J gene is TRBJ2-5, the V gene TRBV7-9; 11 nucleotides line up with TRBD2. Trimming cost V 6 bases and J 2 bases; bases outside gene matches: 5. Germline CDR1 and CDR2: SEHNR and FQNEAQ (reference sequence). The CDR3 is 15 amino acids. Here the CDR3 DNA reads TGTGCCAGCAGTACGACTAGCGGGGAACAAGAGACCCAGTACTTC. The encoded protein is CASSTTSGEQETQYF.

The chain uses TRBV6-2 or TRBV6-3 and TRBJ1-5, with 7 bases identical to TRBD1. The trim removed 6 bases at V and 1 base at J, leaving 6 bases unmatched. From germline, CDR1 is MNHEY and CDR2 SVGEGT. There are 15 residues in the CDR3. CDR3 coding DNA: TGTGCCAGCAGCCGCAGGGGGGGGAGCAATCAGCCCCAGCATTTT. Translating gives CASSRRGGSNQPQHF.

This clone is termed medium-sized (0.01 to 0.1%). The V gene is TRBV6-4, the J gene TRBJ2-1; 11 bases are shared with TRBD1. The CDR3 runs to 14 residues. In germline, CDR1 is MRHNA, CDR2 SNTAGT. Trimming cost V 2 bases and J 6 bases; bases outside gene matches: 0. The chain's CDR3 is CASSDGTGGNEQFF. The CDR3 DNA follows: TGTGCCAGCAGTGACGGGACAGGGGGCAATGAGCAGTTCTTC.

The chain joins TRBV7-3 to TRBJ2-3, with no clear D. Germline V CDR1 and CDR2: SGHTA, FQGTGA. Trimming removed 0 bases from V and 2 bases from J, with 3 bases in between. The CDR3 is made up of 13 amino acids. The CDR3 here is CASSLTATDTQYF. For the CDR3, the DNA is TGTGCCAGCAGCTTAACCGCCACAGATACGCAGTATTTT.